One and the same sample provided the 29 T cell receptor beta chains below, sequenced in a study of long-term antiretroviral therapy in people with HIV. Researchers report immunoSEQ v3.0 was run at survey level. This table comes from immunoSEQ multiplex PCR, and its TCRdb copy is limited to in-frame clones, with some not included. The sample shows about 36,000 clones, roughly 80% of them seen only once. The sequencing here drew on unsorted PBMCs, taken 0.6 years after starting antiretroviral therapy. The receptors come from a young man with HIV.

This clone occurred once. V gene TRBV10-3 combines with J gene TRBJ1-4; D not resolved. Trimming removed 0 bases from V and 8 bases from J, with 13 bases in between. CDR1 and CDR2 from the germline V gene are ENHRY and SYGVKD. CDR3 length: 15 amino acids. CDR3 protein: CAISESEGSGEKLFF. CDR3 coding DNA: TGTGCCATCAGTGAGTCGGAGGGATCAGGCGAAAAACTGTTTTTT.

The CDR3 DNA follows: TGTGCCAGCAGTTGGGACAACACAGATACGCAGTATTTT. It codes for CASSWDNTDTQYF. This chain uses TRBV6-6 with TRBJ2-3; tentative D call: TRBD1 (6 bases). The CDR3 has 13 residues. Germline V CDR1 and CDR2: MNHNY, SVGAGI (reference sequence). Trimming removed 4 bases from V and 2 bases from J, with 7 bases in between.

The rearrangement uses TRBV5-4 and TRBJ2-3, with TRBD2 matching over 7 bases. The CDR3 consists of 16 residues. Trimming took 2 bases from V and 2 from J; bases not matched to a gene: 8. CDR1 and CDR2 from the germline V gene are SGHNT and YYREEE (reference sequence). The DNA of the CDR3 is TGTGCCAGCAGCTTCGGTAGCGGGCTCCCCACAGATACGCAGTATTTT. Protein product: CASSFGSGLPTDTQYF.

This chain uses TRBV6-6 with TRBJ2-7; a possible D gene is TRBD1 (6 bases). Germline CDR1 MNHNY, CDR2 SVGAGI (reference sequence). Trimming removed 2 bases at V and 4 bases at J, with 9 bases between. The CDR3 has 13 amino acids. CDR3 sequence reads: CASSYGDKYEQYF. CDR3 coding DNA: TGTGCCAGCAGTTACGGGGACAAGTACGAGCAGTACTTC.

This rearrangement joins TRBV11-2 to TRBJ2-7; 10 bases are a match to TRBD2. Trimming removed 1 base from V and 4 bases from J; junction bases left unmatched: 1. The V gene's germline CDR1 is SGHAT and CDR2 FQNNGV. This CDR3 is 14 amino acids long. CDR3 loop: CASSLASGSYEQYF. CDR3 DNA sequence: TGTGCCAGCAGCTTAGCTAGCGGGAGTTACGAGCAGTACTTC.

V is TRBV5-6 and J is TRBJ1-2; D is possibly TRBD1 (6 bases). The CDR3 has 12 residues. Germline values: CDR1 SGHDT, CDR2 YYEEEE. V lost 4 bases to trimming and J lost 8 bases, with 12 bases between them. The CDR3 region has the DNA TGTGCCAGCAGCCTACCGGACAGAGGCTACACCTTC. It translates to CASSLPDRGYTF.

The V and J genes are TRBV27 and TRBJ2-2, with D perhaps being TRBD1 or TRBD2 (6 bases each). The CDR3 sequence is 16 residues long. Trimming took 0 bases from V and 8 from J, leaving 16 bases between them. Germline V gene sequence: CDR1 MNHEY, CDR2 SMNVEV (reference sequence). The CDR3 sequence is CASSLSIIGGLGELFF. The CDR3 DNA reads TGTGCCAGCAGTTTATCGATCATCGGGGGCCTAGGGGAGCTGTTTTTT.

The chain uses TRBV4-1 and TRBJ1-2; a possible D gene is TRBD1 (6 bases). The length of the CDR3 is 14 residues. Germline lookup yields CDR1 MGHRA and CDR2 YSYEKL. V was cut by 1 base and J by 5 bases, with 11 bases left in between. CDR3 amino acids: CASSQGRGLYGYTF. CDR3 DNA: TGCGCCAGCAGCCAAGGCAGGGGCCTATATGGCTACACCTTC.

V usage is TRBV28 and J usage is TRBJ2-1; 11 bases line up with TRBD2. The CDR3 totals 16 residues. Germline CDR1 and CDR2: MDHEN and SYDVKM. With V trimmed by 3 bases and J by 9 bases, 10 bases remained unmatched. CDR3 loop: CASSLAALAGGSEQFF. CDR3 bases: TGTGCCAGCAGTTTGGCAGCCCTAGCGGGAGGAAGTGAGCAGTTCTTC.

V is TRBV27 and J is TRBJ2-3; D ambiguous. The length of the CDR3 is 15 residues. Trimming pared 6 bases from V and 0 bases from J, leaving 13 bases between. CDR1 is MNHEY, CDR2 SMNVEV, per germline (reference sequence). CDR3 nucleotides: TGTGCCAGCAGCCATACAAGTGCTAGCACAGATACGCAGTATTTT. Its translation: CASSHTSASTDTQYF.

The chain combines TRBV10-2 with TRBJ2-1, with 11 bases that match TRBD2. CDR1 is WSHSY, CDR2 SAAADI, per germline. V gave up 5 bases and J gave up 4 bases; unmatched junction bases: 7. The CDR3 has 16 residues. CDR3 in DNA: TGCGCCAGCAGTAAGCTAGCGGGAGGCCTTTACAATGAGCAGTTCTTC. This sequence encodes CASSKLAGGLYNEQFF.

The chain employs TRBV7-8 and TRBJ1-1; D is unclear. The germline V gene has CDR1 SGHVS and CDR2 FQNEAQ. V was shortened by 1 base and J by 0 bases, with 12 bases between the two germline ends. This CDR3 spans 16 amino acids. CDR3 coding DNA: TGTGCCAGCAGCTTAGTCCTCCCGGGGATGAACACTGAAGCTTTCTTT. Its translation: CASSLVLPGMNTEAFF.

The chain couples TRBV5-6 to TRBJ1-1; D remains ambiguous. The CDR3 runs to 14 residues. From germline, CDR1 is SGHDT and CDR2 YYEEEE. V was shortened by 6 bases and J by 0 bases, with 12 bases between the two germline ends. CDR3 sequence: CASKRATVNTEAFF. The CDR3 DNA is TGTGCCAGCAAGCGGGCAACAGTGAACACTGAAGCTTTCTTT. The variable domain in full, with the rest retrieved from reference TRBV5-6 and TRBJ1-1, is DAGVTQSPTHLIKTRGQQVTLRCSPKSGHDTVSWYQQALGQGPQFIFQYYEEEERQRGNFPDRFSGHQFPNYSSELNVNALLLGDSALYLCASKRATVNTEAFFGQGTRLTVV.

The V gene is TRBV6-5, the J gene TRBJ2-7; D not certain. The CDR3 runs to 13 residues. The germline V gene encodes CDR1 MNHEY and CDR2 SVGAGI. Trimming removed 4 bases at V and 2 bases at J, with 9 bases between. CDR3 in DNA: TGTGCCAGCAGTTTCGGACGGGCCTACGAGCAGTACTTC. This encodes CASSFGRAYEQYF.

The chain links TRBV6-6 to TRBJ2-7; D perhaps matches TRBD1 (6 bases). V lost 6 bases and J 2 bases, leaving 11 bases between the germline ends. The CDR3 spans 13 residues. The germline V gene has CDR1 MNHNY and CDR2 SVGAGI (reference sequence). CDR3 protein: CASRGDNPYEQYF. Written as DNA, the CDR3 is TGTGCCAGCAGGGGGGACAACCCCTACGAGCAGTACTTC.

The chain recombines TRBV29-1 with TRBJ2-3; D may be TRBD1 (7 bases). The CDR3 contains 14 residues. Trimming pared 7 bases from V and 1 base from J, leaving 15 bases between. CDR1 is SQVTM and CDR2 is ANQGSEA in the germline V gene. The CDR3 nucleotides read TGCAGCGGCTCAGGGGGACTTCGCACAGATACGCAGTATTTT. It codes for CSGSGGLRTDTQYF.

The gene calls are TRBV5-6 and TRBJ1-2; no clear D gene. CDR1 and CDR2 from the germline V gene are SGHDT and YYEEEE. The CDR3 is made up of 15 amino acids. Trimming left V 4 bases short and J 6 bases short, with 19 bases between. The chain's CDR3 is CASSDGGGLNDGYTF. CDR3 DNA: TGTGCCAGCAGCGACGGAGGAGGACTGAACGATGGCTACACCTTC.

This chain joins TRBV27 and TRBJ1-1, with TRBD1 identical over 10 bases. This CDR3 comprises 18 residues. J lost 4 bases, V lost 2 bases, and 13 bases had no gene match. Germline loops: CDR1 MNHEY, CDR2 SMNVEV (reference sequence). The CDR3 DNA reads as TGTGCCAGCAGTTTAGGAGCTCAGACAGGGGGCAGGGGCACTGAAGCTTTCTTT. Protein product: CASSLGAQTGGRGTEAFF.

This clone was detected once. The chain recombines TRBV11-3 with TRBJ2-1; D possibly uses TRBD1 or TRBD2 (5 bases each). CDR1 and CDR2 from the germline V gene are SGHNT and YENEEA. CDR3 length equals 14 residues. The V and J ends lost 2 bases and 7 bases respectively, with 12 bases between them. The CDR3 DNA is TGTGCCAGCAGCTTAACACCGGGGCCAAATGAGCAGTTCTTC. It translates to CASSLTPGPNEQFF.

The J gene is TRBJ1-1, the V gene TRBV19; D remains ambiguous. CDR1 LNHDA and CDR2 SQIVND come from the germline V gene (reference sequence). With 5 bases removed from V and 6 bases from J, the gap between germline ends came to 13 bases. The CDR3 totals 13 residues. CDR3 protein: CASSSTRGAEAFF. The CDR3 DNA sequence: TGTGCCAGTAGTTCAACGCGGGGAGCTGAAGCTTTCTTT. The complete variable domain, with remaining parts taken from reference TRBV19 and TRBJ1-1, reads DGGITQSPKYLFRKEGQNVTLSCEQNLNHDAMYWYRQDPGQGLRLIYYSQIVNDFQKGDIAEGYSVSREKKESFPLTVTSAQKNPTAFYLCASSSTRGAEAFFGQGTRLTVV.

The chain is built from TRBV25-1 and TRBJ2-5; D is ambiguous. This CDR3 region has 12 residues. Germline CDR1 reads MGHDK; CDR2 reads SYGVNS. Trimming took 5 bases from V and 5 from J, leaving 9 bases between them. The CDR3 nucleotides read TGTGCCAGCAGTAACTCGCCTGAGACCCAGTACTTC. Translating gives CASSNSPETQYF.

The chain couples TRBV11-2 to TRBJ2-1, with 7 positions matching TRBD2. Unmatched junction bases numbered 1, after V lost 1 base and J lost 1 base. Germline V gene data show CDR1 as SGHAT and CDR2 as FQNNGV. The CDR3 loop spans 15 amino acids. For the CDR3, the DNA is TGTGCCAGCAGCTTAGTTAGCGGGTCCTACAATGAGCAGTTCTTC. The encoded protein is CASSLVSGSYNEQFF.

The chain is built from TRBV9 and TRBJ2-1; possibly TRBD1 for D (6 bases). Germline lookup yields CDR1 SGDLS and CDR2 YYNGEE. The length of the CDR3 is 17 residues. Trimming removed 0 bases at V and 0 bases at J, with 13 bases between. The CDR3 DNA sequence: TGTGCCAGCAGCGTAGCTTTCGTCAGGGGCTCCTACAATGAGCAGTTCTTC. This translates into CASSVAFVRGSYNEQFF.

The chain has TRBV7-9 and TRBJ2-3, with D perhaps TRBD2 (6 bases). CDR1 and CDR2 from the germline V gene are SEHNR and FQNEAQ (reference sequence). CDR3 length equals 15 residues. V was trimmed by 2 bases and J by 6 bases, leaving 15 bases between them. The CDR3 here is CASSLSYGSEDTQYF. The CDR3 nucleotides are TGTGCCAGCAGCTTATCCTACGGGAGTGAGGATACGCAGTATTTT. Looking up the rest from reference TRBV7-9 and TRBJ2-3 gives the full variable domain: DTGVSQNPRHKITKRGQNVTFRCDPISEHNRLYWYRQTLGQGPEFLTYFQNEAQLEKSRLLSDRFSAERPKGSFSTLEIQRTEQGDSAMYLCASSLSYGSEDTQYFGPGTRLTVL.

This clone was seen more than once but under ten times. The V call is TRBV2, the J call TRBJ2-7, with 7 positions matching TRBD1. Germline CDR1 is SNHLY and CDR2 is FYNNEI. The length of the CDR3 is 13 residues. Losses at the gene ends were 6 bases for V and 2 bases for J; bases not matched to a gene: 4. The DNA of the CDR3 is TGTGCCAGCAGGAAGGACAGGCCCTACGAGCAGTACTTC. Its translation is CASRKDRPYEQYF.

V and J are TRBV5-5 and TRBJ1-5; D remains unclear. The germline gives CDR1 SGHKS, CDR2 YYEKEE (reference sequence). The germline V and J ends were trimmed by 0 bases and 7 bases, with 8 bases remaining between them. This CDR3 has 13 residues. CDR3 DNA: TGTGCCAGCAGCTTGGCGGAGCGGCAGCCCCAGCATTTT. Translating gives CASSLAERQPQHF. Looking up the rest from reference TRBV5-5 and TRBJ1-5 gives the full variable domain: DAGVTQSPTHLIKTRGQQVTLRCSPISGHKSVSWYQQVLGQGPQFIFQYYEKEERGRGNFPDRFSARQFPNYSSELNVNALLLGDSALYLCASSLAERQPQHFGDGTRLSIL.

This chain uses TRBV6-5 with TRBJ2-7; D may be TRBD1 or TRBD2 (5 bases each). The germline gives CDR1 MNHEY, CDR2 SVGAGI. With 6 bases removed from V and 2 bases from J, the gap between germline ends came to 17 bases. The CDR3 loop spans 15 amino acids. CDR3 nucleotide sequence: TGTGCCAGCAGATTGGGACCGGGACCCACCTACGAGCAGTACTTC. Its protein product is CASRLGPGPTYEQYF.

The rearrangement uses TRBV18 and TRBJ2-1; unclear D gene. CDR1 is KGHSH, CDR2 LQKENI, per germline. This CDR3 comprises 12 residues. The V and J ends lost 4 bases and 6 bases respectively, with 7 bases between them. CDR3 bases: TGTGCCAGCTCACGCCCAGTCAATGAGCAGTTCTTC. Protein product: CASSRPVNEQFF. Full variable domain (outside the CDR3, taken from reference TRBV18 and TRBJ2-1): NAGVMQNPRHLVRRRGQEARLRCSPMKGHSHVYWYRQLPEEGLKFMVYLQKENIIDESGMPKERFSAEFPKEGPSILRIQQVVRGDSAAYFCASSRPVNEQFFGPGTRLTVL.

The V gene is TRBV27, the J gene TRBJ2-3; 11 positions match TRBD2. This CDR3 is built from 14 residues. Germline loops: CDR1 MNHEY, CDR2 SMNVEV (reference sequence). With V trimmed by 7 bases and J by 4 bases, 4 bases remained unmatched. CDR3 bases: TGTGCCAGCACGACTAGCGGGAAGGCAGATACGCAGTATTTT. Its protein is CASTTSGKADTQYF.